The T cell receptor (beta chain) under discussion was sequenced for a study of blood T cells in healthy people across ages. As for the study in general: Template switching recovered approximately one barcoded beta molecule for every two T cells. Study observations and caveats: Strongly correlated with naive T cell percentage was TCR beta diversity. There was no known CMV status for donors, so expanded clonotype changes were possibly confounded. A roughly linear fall in TCR beta diversity per million T cells was seen with increasing age.

The second PCR ran about 6 to 12 cycles with a sample-barcoded 5' primer and J-beta primers. TCRdb passed the 5' RACE reads through MiXCR, listing each CDR3 protein once. This table holds 700,000 or so distinct CDR3 sequences, about a fifth found once. This CDR3 region has 15 residues. Germline CDR1 SEHNR, CDR2 FQNEAQ (reference sequence). Concerning this clonotype: Its antigen is currently unknown.

The chain carries TRBV7-9 and TRBJ2-7, with TRBD2 matching over 11 bases. The J call may be incorrect, as the DNA end agrees better with TRBJ2-1. This TCR came from a man in his 70s in good health. Sequences were obtained from blood. CDR3 nucleotide sequence: TGTGCCAGCAGGACGACTAGCGGGGCTAACAATGAGCAGTTCTTC. Residues: CASRTTSGANNEQFF.